These T cell receptor beta chains were read from a single sample in a study of blood T cell repertoires in COVID-19. Profiled with immunoSEQ multiplex PCR; TCRdb holds only in-frame clones, not every one. The sample lists roughly 100,000 clones, more than 75% seen once, with 7.5% to 10% in the top ten. The sample was peripheral blood. These receptors were obtained from a man aged 60 to 75 with active or convalescent COVID-19. Each CDR3 is given with its conserved first and last residue. Each record gives: V gene, D gene, clone size, J gene, CDR3 DNA, CDR3 protein. The D gene is left open where the match is weak. Rows give clone size only sometimes, using once, few, many, or a class for an expanded clone.

V: TRBV5-6
D: TRBD2
size: NA
J: TRBJ2-1
DNA: TGTGCCAGCAGCTTGGTAGGACTAGCGGGATCCTACAATGAGCAGTTCTTC
CDR3: CASSLVGLAGSYNEQFF

V: TRBV5-5
D: TRBD2
size: NA
J: TRBJ2-3
DNA: TGTGCCAGCAGCTTGGGACTAGCGGGAGTCACGGATACGCAGTATTTT
CDR3: CASSLGLAGVTDTQYF

V: TRBV19
D: TRBD1
size: NA
J: TRBJ1-5
DNA: TGTGCCAGTTCGGACAGGGCGGGCCAGCCCCAGCATTTT
CDR3: CASSDRAGQPQHF

V: TRBV23-1
D: TRBD1
size: NA
J: TRBJ1-2
DNA: TGCGTCAGCGGAGGAGCTGGGGGGGACAGGGATGTTTGGAACTATGGCTACACCTTC
CDR3: CVSGGAGGDRDVWNYGYTF

V: TRBV30
D: NA
size: NA
J: TRBJ1-2
DNA: TGTGCCTGGTGGAGGGTTAACTATGGCTACACCTTC
CDR3: CAWWRVNYGYTF

V: TRBV14
D: TRBD2
size: NA
J: TRBJ2-5
DNA: TGTGCCAGCAGCCAAGATCGGGCGGGGGAAGAGACCCAGTACTTC
CDR3: CASSQDRAGEETQYF

V: TRBV7-8
D: NA
size: NA
J: TRBJ1-2
DNA: TGTGCCAGCAGCTTCGAGGGTGTTTCCCGTAGCTATGGCTACACCTTC
CDR3: CASSFEGVSRSYGYTF

V: TRBV6-4
D: TRBD2
size: NA
J: TRBJ2-1
DNA: TGTGCCAGCAGCGCCGGACTAGTCGCCTACAATGAGCAGTTCTTC
CDR3: CASSAGLVAYNEQFF

V: TRBV29-1
D: NA
size: NA
J: TRBJ2-5
DNA: TGCAGCGGGCGGTCGCCGGGTCGGGAGACCCAGTACTTC
CDR3: CSGRSPGRETQYF

V: TRBV14
D: NA
size: NA
J: TRBJ2-3
DNA: TGTGCCAGCAGCCAACCCAGGGGTGGCAACACAGATACGCAGTATTTT
CDR3: CASSQPRGGNTDTQYF

V: TRBV11-2
D: NA
size: NA
J: TRBJ1-1
DNA: TGTGCCAGCAGCTTGCGGGGGGCGCGGAACACTGAAGCTTTCTTT
CDR3: CASSLRGARNTEAFF

V: TRBV24-1
D: NA
size: NA
J: TRBJ2-3
DNA: TGTGCCACCAGTGATTTAGCAGGGACAGATACGCAGTATTTT
CDR3: CATSDLAGTDTQYF

V: TRBV14
D: NA
size: NA
J: TRBJ1-5
DNA: TGTGCCAGCAGCCAATTCGTCAATCAGCCCCAGCATTTT
CDR3: CASSQFVNQPQHF

V: TRBV28
D: TRBD2
size: NA
J: TRBJ2-5
DNA: TGTGCCAGCAGATACCGTCCGGTGGGAGGGTTCCCGGAGACCCAGTACTTC
CDR3: CASRYRPVGGFPETQYF

V: TRBV24-1
D: NA
size: few
J: TRBJ2-2
DNA: TGTGCCACCCAGAAGGGGCAGGACACCGGGGAGCTGTTTTTT
CDR3: CATQKGQDTGELFF

V: TRBV18
D: NA
size: few
J: TRBJ1-3
DNA: TGTGCCAGCTCACGGGACCCGGGAGGTGGAAACACCATATATTTT
CDR3: CASSRDPGGGNTIYF

V: TRBV5-1
D: NA
size: NA
J: TRBJ2-5
DNA: TGCGCCAGCAGCTCTGCCGGGAGCTACCAAGAGACCCAGTACTTC
CDR3: CASSSAGSYQETQYF

V: TRBV5-1
D: TRBD1
size: few
J: TRBJ2-3
DNA: TGCGCCAGCAGCCAAGGACAGGTTGAAGATACGCAGTATTTT
CDR3: CASSQGQVEDTQYF

V: TRBV6-5
D: NA
size: NA
J: TRBJ2-2
DNA: TGTGCCAGCAGTTACTCGTCAGGTACCGGGGAGCTGTTTTTT
CDR3: CASSYSSGTGELFF

V: TRBV29-1
D: TRBD1
size: few
J: TRBJ1-2
DNA: TGCAGCGTTCCGTATCGGACAGGGGGAGGTAACTATGGCTACACCTTC
CDR3: CSVPYRTGGGNYGYTF

V: TRBV19
D: NA
size: few
J: TRBJ2-2
DNA: TGTGCCAGTAGTATTCTGGCAAGCAGGACCGGGGAGCTGTTTTTT
CDR3: CASSILASRTGELFF

V: TRBV29-1
D: TRBD2
size: NA
J: TRBJ2-1
DNA: TGCAGCTCCCGGACTAGCGCCTACAATGAGCAGTTCTTC
CDR3: CSSRTSAYNEQFF

V: TRBV29-1
D: NA
size: few
J: TRBJ1-2
DNA: TGCAGCGTTGACGGGGATGGCTACACCTTC
CDR3: CSVDGDGYTF

V: TRBV28
D: NA
size: NA
J: TRBJ1-1
DNA: TGTGCCAGCAGGCAGGGTAACACTGAAGCTTTCTTT
CDR3: CASRQGNTEAFF

V: TRBV12-3/TRBV12-4
D: NA
size: NA
J: TRBJ1-3
DNA: TGTGCCAGCAGTCGACGGACAGGAAACACCATATATTTT
CDR3: CASSRRTGNTIYF

V: TRBV28
D: TRBD1
size: NA
J: TRBJ1-2
DNA: TGTGCCAGCAGTCCGTCCGGGACAGGGGCATCAGGCTACACCTTC
CDR3: CASSPSGTGASGYTF

V: TRBV19
D: TRBD1
size: once
J: TRBJ1-4
DNA: TGTGCCAGTAGTATTGGCCCGGGACAGTCTAATGAAAAACTGTTTTTT
CDR3: CASSIGPGQSNEKLFF

V: TRBV6-5
D: NA
size: NA
J: TRBJ1-6
DNA: TGTGCCAGCAGCCAATCTCGACAAATACCCCTCCACTTT
CDR3: CASSQSRQIPLHF

V: TRBV5-6
D: NA
size: few
J: TRBJ1-1
DNA: TGTGCCAGCAGCCTAACCCGACAGGACAGGAACACTGAAGCTTTCTTT
CDR3: CASSLTRQDRNTEAFF

V: TRBV27
D: NA
size: NA
J: TRBJ2-3
DNA: TGTGCCAGCAGTTTACGACACACAGATACGCAGTATTTT
CDR3: CASSLRHTDTQYF

V: TRBV5-1
D: TRBD1
size: NA
J: TRBJ1-1
DNA: TGCGCCAGCAGCCTAAGGACAGGGTCAAGCACTGAAGCTTTCTTT
CDR3: CASSLRTGSSTEAFF

V: TRBV4-1
D: NA
size: NA
J: TRBJ2-1
DNA: TGCGCCAGCAGCCCGAGGCGGGCGGCAAACTACAATGAGCAGTTCTTC
CDR3: CASSPRRAANYNEQFF

V: TRBV28
D: TRBD1
size: NA
J: TRBJ1-4
DNA: TGTGCCAGCAGTTTCAACAGGGGGGGATCTAATGAAAAACTGTTTTTT
CDR3: CASSFNRGGSNEKLFF